This T cell receptor beta chain comes out of a study of blood T cell repertoires in COVID-19. Looking at the study overall: Both acute and convalescent COVID-19 samples were obtained from the United States, Italy and Spain. T cells, B-cell-depleted T cells, or PBMCs provided the cDNA or gDNA that served as material.

Original processing notes: Estimates of nucleated cell counts were drawn from the amplification of reference gene primers. Method: immunoSEQ multiplex PCR; TCRdb's copy keeps in-frame clones and lacks some. V, J and clone size were drawn from that table, and D and trimming were deduced from the DNA. The sample has 250,000 to 300,000 clones, 85% to 90% seen once. The CDR3 extends over 15 amino acids. V was clipped by 0 bases and J by 5 bases, with 13 bases between them. Germline V gene data show CDR1 as MNHEY and CDR2 as SMNVEV (reference sequence). This TCR came from a woman aged 25 to 39 with COVID-19, enrolled during active disease. This chain uses TRBV27 with TRBJ1-1, with D unresolved. The specimen was peripheral blood. CDR3: CASSLSLEGRTEAFF. CDR3 sequence (DNA): TGTGCCAGCAGTTTATCTCTGGAGGGAAGGACTGAAGCTTTCTTT.